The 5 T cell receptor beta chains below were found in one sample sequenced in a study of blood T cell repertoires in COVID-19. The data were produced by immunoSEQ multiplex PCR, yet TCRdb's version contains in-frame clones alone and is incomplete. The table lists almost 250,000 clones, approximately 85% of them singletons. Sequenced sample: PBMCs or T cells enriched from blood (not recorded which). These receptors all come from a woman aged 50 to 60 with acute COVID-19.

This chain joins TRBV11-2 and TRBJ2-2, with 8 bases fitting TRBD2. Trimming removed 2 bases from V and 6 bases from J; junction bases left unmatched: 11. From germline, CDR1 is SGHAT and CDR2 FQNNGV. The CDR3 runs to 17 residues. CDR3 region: CASSLTGSPGGAGELFF. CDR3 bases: TGTGCCAGCAGCTTAACGGGTTCCCCGGGGGGGGCCGGGGAGCTGTTTTTT. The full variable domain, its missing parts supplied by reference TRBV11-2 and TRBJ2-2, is EAGVAQSPRYKIIEKRQSVAFWCNPISGHATLYWYQQILGQGPKLLIQFQNNGVVDDSQLPKDRFSAERLKGVDSTLKIQPAKLEDSAVYLCASSLTGSPGGAGELFFGEGSRLTVL.

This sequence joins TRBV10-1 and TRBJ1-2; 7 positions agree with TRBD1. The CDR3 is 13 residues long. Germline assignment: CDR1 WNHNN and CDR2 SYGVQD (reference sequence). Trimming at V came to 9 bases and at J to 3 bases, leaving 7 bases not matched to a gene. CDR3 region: CAREGTAYYGYTF. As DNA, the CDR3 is TGCGCCAGAGAAGGGACAGCTTACTATGGCTACACCTTC.

The CDR3 spells CASSLTSGVEQFF. CDR3 nucleotides: TGTGCCAGCAGCCTAACTAGCGGCGTCGAGCAGTTCTTC. The chain joins TRBV11-2 to TRBJ2-1; 8 positions match TRBD2. In germline, CDR1 is SGHAT, CDR2 FQNNGV. CDR3 length equals 13 residues. V trimming: 5 bases; J trimming: 10 bases; junction bases outside the gene matches: 7.

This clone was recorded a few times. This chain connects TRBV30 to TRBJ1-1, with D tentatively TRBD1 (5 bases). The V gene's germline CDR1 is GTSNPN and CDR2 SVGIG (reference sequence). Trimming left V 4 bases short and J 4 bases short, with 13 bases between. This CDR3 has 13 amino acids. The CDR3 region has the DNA TGTGCCTGGAATCGACAGATTTTCACTGAAGCTTTCTTT. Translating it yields CAWNRQIFTEAFF.

CDR3 sequence: CASSLGGRVEAFF. The CDR3 DNA follows: TGTGCCAGCAGCTTGGGGGGGAGGGTGGAAGCTTTCTTT. V usage is TRBV5-4 and J usage is TRBJ1-1; D might be TRBD1 (5 bases). The V gene lost 0 bases and the J gene lost 8 bases, with 11 bases spanning the gap. This CDR3 comprises 13 residues. The germline gives CDR1 SGHNT, CDR2 YYREEE (reference sequence).